This T cell receptor beta chain originates from a study of cytomegalovirus exposure and HLA in healthy donors. There are 14 residues in the CDR3. Germline V lookup: CDR1 SNHLY, CDR2 FYNNEI. V lost 6 bases to trimming and J lost 3 bases, with 15 bases between them. PCR used 60 Vbeta primers and 13 Jbeta primers. This table comes from immunoSEQ multiplex PCR, and its TCRdb copy is limited to in-frame clones, with some not included. The sample contains about 68,000 clones, approximately 78% of which appear only once. V gene TRBV2 combines with J gene TRBJ2-7; tentative D call: TRBD2 (6 bases). Sequenced sample: PBMCs. This TCR came from a human donor in good health. The CDR3 loop reads CASSLQSGYYEQYF. The CDR3 bases are TGTGCCAGCAGCCTTCAGAGCGGGTACTACGAGCAGTACTTC.